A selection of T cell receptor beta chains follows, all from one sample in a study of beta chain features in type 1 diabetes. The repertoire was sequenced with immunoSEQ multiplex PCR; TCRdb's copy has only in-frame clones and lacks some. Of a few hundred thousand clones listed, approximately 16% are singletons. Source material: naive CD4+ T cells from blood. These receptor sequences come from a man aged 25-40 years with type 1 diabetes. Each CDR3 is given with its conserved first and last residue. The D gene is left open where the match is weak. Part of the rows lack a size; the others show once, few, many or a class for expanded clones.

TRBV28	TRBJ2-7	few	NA	CASSLIIYEQYF	TGTGCCAGCAGTTTAATCATTTACGAGCAGTACTTC
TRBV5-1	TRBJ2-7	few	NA	CASSSSYEQYF	TGCGCCAGCAGCTCCTCCTACGAGCAGTACTTC
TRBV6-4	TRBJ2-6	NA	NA	CASSRYGAGANVLTF	TGTGCCAGCAGTCGGTACGGAGCTGGGGCCAACGTCCTGACTTTC
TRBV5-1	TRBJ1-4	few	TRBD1	CASSSQGAEEKLFF	TGCGCCAGCAGCTCCCAGGGGGCTGAGGAAAAACTGTTTTTT
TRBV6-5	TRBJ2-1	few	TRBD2	CASSQGLAWNEQFF	TGTGCCAGCAGCCAGGGACTAGCGTGGAATGAGCAGTTCTTC
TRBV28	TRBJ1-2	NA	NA	CASSLPGRLGLRYTF	TGTGCCAGCAGTTTGCCGGGCAGACTTGGGTTGCGCTACACCTTC
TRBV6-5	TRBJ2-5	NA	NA	CASGRLGETQYF	TGTGCCAGCGGTAGACTGGGGGAGACCCAGTACTTC
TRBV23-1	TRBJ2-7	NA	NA	CASSQFRLCDRSSYEQYF	TGCGCCAGCAGTCAATTTCGATTGTGCGATCGGAGCTCCTACGAGCAGTACTTC
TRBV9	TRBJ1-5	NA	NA	CASSVEGSGQPQHF	TGTGCCAGCAGCGTAGAGGGGAGTGGTCAGCCCCAGCATTTT
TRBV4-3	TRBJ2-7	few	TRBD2	CASSQGGDGLGEQYF	TGCGCCAGCAGCCAGGGAGGGGACGGCCTTGGCGAGCAGTACTTC
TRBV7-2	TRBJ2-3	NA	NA	CASSRSWAGSTDTQYF	TGTGCCAGCAGCCGATCTTGGGCGGGAAGCACAGATACGCAGTATTTT
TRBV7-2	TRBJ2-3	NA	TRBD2	CASSSTSASTDTQYF	TGTGCCAGCAGCTCGACTAGCGCAAGCACAGATACGCAGTATTTT
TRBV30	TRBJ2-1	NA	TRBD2	CACGLAGEGNEQFF	TGTGCCTGCGGACTAGCGGGAGAGGGTAATGAGCAGTTCTTC
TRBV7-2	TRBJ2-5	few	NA	CASSTGNGETQYF	TGTGCCAGCAGCACAGGGAACGGAGAGACCCAGTACTTC
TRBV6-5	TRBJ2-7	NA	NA	CASSYSRPGYEQYF	TGTGCCAGCAGTTACTCGAGGCCGGGCTACGAGCAGTACTTC
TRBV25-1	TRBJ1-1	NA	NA	CASSDPRQWNTEAFF	TGTGCCAGCAGTGATCCTAGACAGTGGAACACTGAAGCTTTCTTT
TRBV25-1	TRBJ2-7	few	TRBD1	CASSEYIGQGAYEQYF	TGTGCCAGCAGTGAATATATAGGACAGGGGGCCTACGAGCAGTACTTC
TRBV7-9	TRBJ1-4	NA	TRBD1	CASSPHRGRVEKLFF	TGTGCCAGCAGCCCACACAGGGGGCGCGTAGAAAAACTGTTTTTT
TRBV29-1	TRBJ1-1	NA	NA	CSVARRGTEAFF	TGCAGCGTCGCCCGGCGGGGCACTGAAGCTTTCTTT
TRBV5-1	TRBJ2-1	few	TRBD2	CASSLGGTSGLIHEQFF	TGCGCCAGCAGCTTAGGTGGGACTAGCGGGTTAATCCATGAGCAGTTCTTC
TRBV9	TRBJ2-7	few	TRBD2	CASSAASGSYEQYF	TGTGCCAGCAGCGCCGCTAGCGGCTCCTACGAGCAGTACTTC
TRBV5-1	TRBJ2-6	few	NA	CASSLERANVLTF	TGCGCCAGCAGCTTGGAAAGGGCCAACGTCCTGACTTTC
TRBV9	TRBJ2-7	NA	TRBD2	CASSRGLAGDYEQYF	TGTGCCAGCAGCCGGGGACTAGCGGGTGACTACGAGCAGTACTTC